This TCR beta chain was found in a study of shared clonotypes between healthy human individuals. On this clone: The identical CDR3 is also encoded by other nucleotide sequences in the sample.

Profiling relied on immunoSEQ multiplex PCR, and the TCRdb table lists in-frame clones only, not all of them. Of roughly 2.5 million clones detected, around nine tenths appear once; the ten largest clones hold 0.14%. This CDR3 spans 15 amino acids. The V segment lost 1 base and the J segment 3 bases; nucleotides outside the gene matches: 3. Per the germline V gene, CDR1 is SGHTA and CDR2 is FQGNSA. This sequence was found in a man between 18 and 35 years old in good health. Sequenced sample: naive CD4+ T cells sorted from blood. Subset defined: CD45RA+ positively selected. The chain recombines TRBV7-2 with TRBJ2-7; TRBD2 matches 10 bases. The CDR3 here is CASSLELAGGYEQYF. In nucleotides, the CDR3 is TGTGCCAGCAGCTTAGAATTAGCGGGGGGCTACGAGCAGTACTTC.